Following are 31 T cell receptor beta chains from one sample sequenced in a study of regulatory T cells in long-lasting Graves disease. Library construction for TCR beta used iRepertoire HTBI primers and Arm-PCR of CDR3 regions. From the multiplex PCR reads, TCRdb called clonotypes with MiXCR, one entry per CDR3 protein. The profile shows about 470,000 distinct CDR3 sequences, less than 25% of them singletons. Time point specified: persistent/refractory GD, antithyroid drugs over 5 years with positive TRAb. PBMC-extracted RNA yielded the TCR library. This material consisted of peripheral blood mononuclear cells (PBMCs), taken when the disease was refractory, from a patient treated with antithyroid drugs. The receptors shown here come from a female donor with Graves disease.

This chain joins TRBV6-5 and TRBJ2-7; 7 nucleotides align to TRBD2. The CDR3 runs 14 residues. The V gene's germline CDR1 is MNHEY and CDR2 SVGAGI. V lost 0 bases to trimming and J lost 7 bases; unmatched junction nucleotides: 6. CDR3 in amino acids: CASSYSGGATEQYF. The CDR3 region has the DNA TGTGCCAGCAGTTACTCGGGAGGGGCGACTGAGCAGTACTTC.

CDR3 nucleotide sequence: TGCAGTGCTAGGGGGTCGGGGAATCAGCCCCAGCATTTT. The encoded protein is CSARGSGNQPQHF. V is TRBV20-1 and J is TRBJ1-5; D not resolved. V was clipped by 3 bases and J by 4 bases, with 10 bases between them. CDR1 is DFQATT and CDR2 is SNEGSKA in the germline V gene (reference sequence). The CDR3 is 13 amino acids.

The sample holds a few counts of this clonotype. The V call is TRBV29-1, the J call TRBJ2-7; D may match TRBD1 or TRBD2 (5 bases each). Germline assignment: CDR1 SQVTM and CDR2 ANQGSEA. This CDR3 comprises 14 residues. V lost 3 bases and J lost 1, with 13 bases in between. The DNA of the CDR3 is TGCAGCGTTGAGGAGGTTGGGGGTTCCTACGAGCAGTACTTC. Translated, it gives CSVEEVGGSYEQYF.

This clonotype has a handful of counts. The chain is built from TRBV7-9 and TRBJ1-2; D is undetermined. This CDR3 spans 12 amino acids. Germline lookup yields CDR1 SEHNR and CDR2 FQNEAQ (reference sequence). Trimming shortened V by 5 bases and J by 8 bases, and 12 bases separated the two germline ends. CDR3 sequence reads: CASSGSGSGYTF. Here the CDR3 DNA reads TGTGCCAGCAGCGGTTCCGGCTCCGGCTACACCTTC.

The table lists this clonotype with many counts. The J gene is TRBJ1-1, the V gene TRBV28, with D unresolved. Germline V gene lookup returns CDR1 MDHEN and CDR2 SYDVKM. Trimming cost V 3 bases and J 2 bases, with 10 bases left between them. This CDR3 spans 14 amino acids. The CDR3 protein is CASSFTSRNTEAFF. The CDR3 coding sequence is TGTGCCAGCAGTTTCACGTCCCGTAACACTGAAGCTTTCTTT.

This clonotype was recorded at least ten times. The chain uses TRBV24-1 and TRBJ2-5; TRBD1 might be the D (5 bases). The CDR3 is made up of 13 amino acids. Germline V gene sequence: CDR1 KGHDR, CDR2 SFDVKD. V shed 5 bases and J shed 5 bases, with 11 bases lying between them. The CDR3 DNA reads TGTGCCACCAGTGCCATTGCAGGGGAGACCCAGTACTTC. Protein sequence: CATSAIAGETQYF.

This clonotype has ten or more counts. The chain employs TRBV10-3 and TRBJ2-7, with 7 bases lining up with TRBD2. Losses at the gene ends were 2 bases for V and 4 bases for J; bases not matched to a gene: 8. CDR1 ENHRY and CDR2 SYGVKD come from the germline V gene. The CDR3 is made up of 15 amino acids. CDR3 sequence (DNA): TGTGCCATCAGTGAGACTACGGAGCGGGGTTACGAGCAGTACTTC. Residues: CAISETTERGYEQYF.

This chain joins TRBV6-2 or TRBV6-3 and TRBJ2-4, with a possible D match to TRBD1 (6 bases). Germline V gene data show CDR1 as MNHEY and CDR2 as SVGEGT. The V gene lost 0 bases and the J gene lost 3 bases, with 9 bases spanning the gap. The CDR3 consists of 15 residues. CDR3 in amino acids: CASSYSKGGKNIQYF. In nucleotides, the CDR3 is TGTGCCAGCAGTTACTCGAAAGGGGGCAAAAACATTCAGTACTTC.

This clonotype was recorded a few times. This chain uses TRBV12-3 or TRBV12-4 with TRBJ2-2; D not certain. V was clipped by 11 bases and J by 3 bases, with 10 bases between them. This CDR3 is 12 amino acids long. CDR3 nucleotide sequence: TGTGCCGGGCTCCTTGACACCGGGGAGCTGTTTTTT. Protein product: CAGLLDTGELFF.

The CDR3 here is CSAIQPSGRWTGELFF. Written as DNA, the CDR3 is TGCAGTGCTATCCAACCCAGCGGGAGATGGACCGGGGAGCTGTTTTTT. This chain links TRBV20-1 with TRBJ2-2, with TRBD2 identical over 8 bases. The junction had 12 bases not matched to a gene; V was cut back by 4 bases and J by 5 bases. Germline CDR1 reads DFQATT; CDR2 reads SNEGSKA (reference sequence). The CDR3 is made up of 16 amino acids.

Comments on this clonotype: A single base separates this from a much larger clone, so it may be a read error. The chain has TRBV5-1 and TRBJ2-2, with 9 bases matching TRBD2. The CDR3 is 19 amino acids. The ends lost 3 bases at V and 2 bases at J; junction bases unmatched: 14. Germline V gene data show CDR1 as SGHRS and CDR2 as YFSETQ. The CDR3 region is CASSSMSRTSVINTGELFF. The CDR3 nucleotides are TGCGCCAGCAGCTCAATGTCCCGGACTAGCGTGATTAACACCGGGGAGCTGTTTTTT. Full variable domain (outside the CDR3, taken from reference TRBV5-1 and TRBJ2-2): KAGVTQTPRYLIKTRGQQVTLSCSPISGHRSVSWYQQTPGQGLQFLFEYFSETQRNKGNFPGRFSGRQFSNSRSEMNVSTLELGDSALYLCASSSMSRTSVINTGELFFGEGSRLTVL.

The sample holds many counts of this clonotype. The rearrangement uses TRBV11-2 and TRBJ1-2; 12 bases line up with TRBD1. Germline CDR1 is SGHAT and CDR2 is FQNNGV. This CDR3 has 15 residues. V lost 2 bases to trimming and J lost 8 bases; unmatched junction nucleotides: 6. The DNA of the CDR3 is TGTGCCAGCAGCTTAAGCGGGACAGGGGGCTGGGGCTACACCTTC. Protein: CASSLSGTGGWGYTF.

This clonotype was counted only a few times. The rearrangement joins TRBV20-1 to TRBJ2-7; TRBD2 matches 11 bases. Germline V CDR1 and CDR2: DFQATT, SNEGSKA (reference sequence). The CDR3 has 16 residues. V shed 0 bases and J 4 bases; nucleotides not matched to a gene: 8. CDR3 DNA sequence: TGCAGTGCTAGAGATCTTACTAGCGGGAGACGGTACGAGCAGTACTTC. Its translation is CSARDLTSGRRYEQYF.

Only a few counts were recorded for this clonotype. The chain joins TRBV5-1 to TRBJ2-2; D call uncertain. Germline CDR1 is SGHRS and CDR2 is YFSETQ. This CDR3 comprises 16 residues. V was clipped by 0 bases and J by 4 bases, with 13 bases between them. The CDR3 here is CASSLVVGRRTGELFF. The CDR3 nucleotides are TGCGCCAGCAGCTTGGTCGTAGGTCGGCGCACCGGGGAGCTGTTTTTT.

Remarks on this clonotype: A much larger clone lies a single base off, so this may be a read error. J is TRBJ2-5 and V is TRBV28; D gene uncertain. Per germline, CDR1 MDHEN and CDR2 SYDVKM. The CDR3 has 15 residues. In DNA, the CDR3 is TGTGCCAGCAGTTTAGGCCTGCAGGACCAAGGGACCCAGTACTTC. Translating gives CASSLGLQDQGTQYF. The full variable domain, with the rest looked up from reference TRBV28 and TRBJ2-5, is DVKVTQSSRYLVKRTGEKVFLECVQDMDHENMFWYRQDPGLGLRLIYFSYDVKMKEKGDIPEGYSVSREKKERFSLILESASTNQTSMYLCASSLGLQDQGTQYFGPGTRLLVL.

The chain couples TRBV6-5 to TRBJ2-7, with 9 positions matching TRBD1. V gave up 4 bases and J gave up 6 bases; unmatched junction bases: 16. In germline, CDR1 is MNHEY, CDR2 SVGAGI. This CDR3 region has 17 residues. For the CDR3, the DNA is TGTGCCAGCAGTTCTCTACAGCCCAGACAGGGGGGAACCGAGCAGTACTTC. It yields the protein CASSSLQPRQGGTEQYF.

This clonotype was found many times. This chain uses TRBV20-1 with TRBJ2-6; TRBD2 aligns across 9 bases. The CDR3 length is 17 residues. Germline-derived CDR1 and CDR2 are DFQATT and SNEGSKA (reference sequence). With 6 bases clipped from V and 0 bases from J, the junction kept 9 bases outside the gene matches. The DNA of the CDR3 is TGCAGTGCACCCCTGACTAGCGGTTACTCTGGGGCCAACGTCCTGACTTTC. Protein: CSAPLTSGYSGANVLTF.

This clonotype has a count of ten or more. CDR3 protein: CASSEAPGSQPQHF. CDR3 sequence (DNA): TGTGCCAGCAGTGAAGCACCGGGAAGTCAGCCCCAGCATTTT. The rearrangement links TRBV6-1 to TRBJ1-5; D is unresolved. Germline V gene lookup returns CDR1 MNHNS and CDR2 SASEGT. The CDR3 extends over 14 amino acids. Trimming removed 0 bases at V and 6 bases at J, with 9 bases between.

Ten or more counts support this clonotype. The V call is TRBV7-2, the J call TRBJ1-2; D is unclear. With 1 base removed from V and 2 bases from J, the gap between germline ends came to 11 bases. The CDR3 runs 15 residues. Looked up from germline, CDR1 is SGHTA and CDR2 is FQGNSA. The chain's CDR3 is CASSLGPVANYGYTF. CDR3 DNA: TGTGCCAGCAGCTTAGGCCCGGTTGCGAACTATGGCTACACCTTC.

The rearrangement joins TRBV29-1 to TRBJ1-2, with 8 bases fitting TRBD1. This CDR3 region has 12 residues. The germline gives CDR1 SQVTM, CDR2 ANQGSEA. Trimming at V came to 7 bases and at J to 4 bases, leaving 5 bases not matched to a gene. The CDR3 loop is CSARDRFYGYTF. DNA of the CDR3: TGCAGCGCTAGGGACAGGTTCTATGGCTACACCTTC.

The gene calls are TRBV28 and TRBJ1-1, with 7 bases identical to TRBD1. CDR1 MDHEN and CDR2 SYDVKM come from the germline V gene. This CDR3 comprises 13 residues. With V trimmed by 8 bases and J by 2 bases, 5 bases remained unmatched. The CDR3 sequence is CASGYRGNTEAFF. The CDR3 bases are TGTGCCAGCGGTTACAGGGGAAACACTGAAGCTTTCTTT.

This clonotype was seen many times. Compared with germline, one end of the junction differs, possibly owing to a read error. The chain recombines TRBV19 with TRBJ2-7, with 8 positions matching TRBD1. Germline V gene sequence: CDR1 LNHDA, CDR2 SQIVND (reference sequence). This CDR3 is built from 13 residues. CDR3 sequence: CASSTRQGSEQYF. DNA for the CDR3: TGTGCTAGTAGTACGAGACAGGGGTCAGAGCAGTACTTC.

This clonotype was counted at least ten times. This chain links TRBV28 with TRBJ2-7; D not certain. Trimming removed 5 bases at V and 5 bases at J, with 10 bases between. There are 12 residues in the CDR3. Per the germline V gene, CDR1 is MDHEN and CDR2 is SYDVKM. CDR3 protein: CASSNPGNEQYF. CDR3 DNA: TGTGCCAGCAGTAACCCAGGAAACGAGCAGTACTTC.

This clonotype was counted ten times or more. The V gene is TRBV28, the J gene TRBJ2-5; unclear D gene. V lost 2 bases to trimming and J lost 4 bases, with 14 bases between them. The germline V gene has CDR1 MDHEN and CDR2 SYDVKM. This CDR3 comprises 15 residues. CDR3: CASSLRIPGRETQYF. The DNA of the CDR3 is TGTGCCAGCAGTTTACGGATACCAGGAAGAGAGACCCAGTACTTC.

The V and J genes are TRBV20-1 and TRBJ2-7; TRBD2 aligns across 9 bases. CDR1 and CDR2 (germline): DFQATT, SNEGSKA (reference sequence). J gave up 0 bases and V 3 bases, and 6 bases lay outside the gene matches. This CDR3 has 15 amino acids. CDR3 bases: TGCAGTGCTAGGACTAGCGGAGGGACCTCCTACGAGCAGTACTTC. Protein: CSARTSGGTSYEQYF.

The table lists this clonotype with many counts. The chain couples TRBV7-8 to TRBJ2-5; D is unclear. Looked up from germline, CDR1 is SGHVS and CDR2 is FQNEAQ. The CDR3 runs to 13 residues. Trimming took off 4 bases at V and 5 bases at J, with 11 bases between the two ends. CDR3 in amino acids: CASSSGRWETQYF. The CDR3 DNA reads as TGTGCCAGCAGCTCCGGCCGTTGGGAGACCCAGTACTTC.

Note on this clonotype: With a much larger clone just one base away, this may be a read error. V and J are TRBV6-2 or TRBV6-3 and TRBJ2-7; TRBD2 aligns across 10 bases. The CDR3 length is 16 residues. From germline, CDR1 is MNHEY and CDR2 SVGEGT. In DNA, the CDR3 is TGTGCCGGCAGTGGACTAGCGGCTTCAGGCTCCTACGAGCAGTACTTC. Protein: CAGSGLAASGSYEQYF.

This clonotype was counted ten times or more. The genes are TRBV28 and TRBJ1-1; D unresolved. The CDR3 length is 14 residues. V was cut by 6 bases and J by 6 bases, with 17 bases left in between. CDR1 and CDR2 from the germline V gene are MDHEN and SYDVKM. CDR3 region: CASSENRVLAEAFF. In DNA form, the CDR3 reads TGTGCCAGCAGCGAGAATCGAGTATTGGCTGAAGCTTTCTTT. Combining the CDR3 with reference TRBV28 and TRBJ1-1 gives the whole variable domain DVKVTQSSRYLVKRTGEKVFLECVQDMDHENMFWYRQDPGLGLRLIYFSYDVKMKEKGDIPEGYSVSREKKERFSLILESASTNQTSMYLCASSENRVLAEAFFGQGTRLTVV.

The chain links TRBV4-1 to TRBJ2-2; 8 nucleotides align to TRBD1. The CDR3 is 16 amino acids. Germline-derived CDR1 and CDR2 are MGHRA and YSYEKL. V dropped 4 bases and J dropped 4; count of bases not matched to a gene: 8. The DNA of the CDR3 is TGCGCCAGCAGCCGTACGACAGGGGATTTCACCGGGGAGCTGTTTTTT. Amino acids: CASSRTTGDFTGELFF.

V is TRBV5-4 and J is TRBJ1-1; no firm D call. Trimming stripped 4 bases from V and 2 bases from J, with 9 bases between. The germline CDR1 and CDR2 sequences are SGHNT and YYREEE (reference sequence). The CDR3 length is 13 residues. Written as DNA, the CDR3 is TGTGCCAGCAGCCCAACAATTAACACTGAAGCTTTCTTT. Protein: CASSPTINTEAFF. The variable domain in full, with the rest retrieved from reference TRBV5-4 and TRBJ1-1, is ETGVTQSPTHLIKTRGQQVTLRCSSQSGHNTVSWYQQALGQGPQFIFQYYREEENGRGNFPPRFSGLQFPNYSSELNVNALELDDSALYLCASSPTINTEAFFGQGTRLTVV.

This chain links TRBV29-1 with TRBJ2-2; TRBD2 aligns across 13 bases. CDR3 size: 15 residues. Per germline, CDR1 SQVTM and CDR2 ANQGSEA. V shed 4 bases, J shed 5 bases, and the junction held 4 bases outside the gene matches. CDR3 nucleotides: TGCAGCGTTGGGACTAGCGGGAGTAAGACCGGGGAGCTGTTTTTT. As protein: CSVGTSGSKTGELFF.